One sample yielded the 23 T cell receptor beta chains listed below, sequenced in a study of monozygotic twins with inflammatory bowel disease. TCRdb re-called the 5' RACE reads, yielding one record per CDR3 amino acid sequence without DNA. The table lists tens of thousands of distinct CDR3 sequences. Sequenced material: blood. The source is a human donor with ulcerative colitis or Crohn's disease, or a healthy co-twin of an affected twin (not recorded which).

This clonotype is classed as medium-sized by frequency. The rearrangement uses TRBV10-3 and TRBJ2-1; TCRdb returns TRBD2, unconfirmable since there is no DNA. The CDR3 is 17 residues long. The germline gives CDR1 ENHRY, CDR2 SYGVKD. The CDR3 sequence: CAISGSGDSGGYNEQFF.

The V gene is TRBV2, the J gene TRBJ1-4; without DNA, the TCRdb call of TRBD1 cannot be checked. Germline V gene lookup returns CDR1 SNHLY and CDR2 FYNNEI. The CDR3 runs 14 residues. The CDR3 reads CASNLDRRGEKLIF.

This chain connects TRBV5-4 to TRBJ1-5; the TRBD1 assignment by TCRdb is unverifiable without DNA. The germline V gene has CDR1 SGHNT and CDR2 YYREEE (reference sequence). The length of the CDR3 is 15 residues. Here the CDR3 reads CASSLDQGGNQPQHF.

The chain has TRBV5-1 and TRBJ2-1; the TCRdb D gene call, TRBD2, has no DNA to confirm it. The CDR3 is made up of 16 amino acids. Germline V lookup: CDR1 SGHRS, CDR2 YFSETQ. The CDR3 sequence is CASSWGTSGGYNEQFF.

V and J are TRBV5-1 and TRBJ2-7. Germline lookup yields CDR1 SGHRS and CDR2 YFSETQ. This CDR3 has 12 residues. The CDR3 reads CASSLPSYEQYF.

The gene calls are TRBV5-1 and TRBJ2-3; TCRdb's D call, TRBD2, is unchecked because there is no DNA. CDR3 length equals 19 residues. CDR1 is SGHRS and CDR2 is YFSETQ in the germline V gene. The CDR3 spells CASPRDHDRGGHYPDTQYF. Variable domain in full (rest from reference TRBV5-1 and TRBJ2-3): KAGVTQTPRYLIKTRGQQVTLSCSPISGHRSVSWYQQTPGQGLQFLFEYFSETQRNKGNFPGRFSGRQFSNSRSEMNVSTLELGDSALYLCASPRDHDRGGHYPDTQYFGPGTRLTVL.

The rearrangement uses TRBV20-1 and TRBJ1-2. CDR3 length: 12 residues. CDR1 and CDR2 from the germline V gene are DFQATT and SNEGSKA (reference sequence). The CDR3 here is CSAETYNYGYTF.

This chain uses TRBV20-1 with TRBJ2-7; TCRdb returns TRBD1, unconfirmable since there is no DNA. The CDR3 runs to 12 residues. CDR1 is DFQATT, CDR2 SNEGSKA, per germline (reference sequence). The CDR3: CSAMRGSYEQYF.

The chain carries TRBV29-1 and TRBJ2-3; TCRdb's assignment of TRBD2 cannot be checked, as there is no DNA. The CDR3 is 13 amino acids. Germline V lookup: CDR1 SQVTM, CDR2 ANQGSEA. CDR3 sequence reads: CSVGGVYTDTQYF.

The CDR3 region is CASSPGGLTTDTQYF. V usage is TRBV4-1 and J usage is TRBJ2-3; without DNA, the TCRdb call of TRBD1 cannot be checked. Looked up from germline, CDR1 is MGHRA and CDR2 is YSYEKL. The CDR3 is made up of 15 amino acids.

J is TRBJ1-1 and V is TRBV20-1; TCRdb indicates TRBD1, and absent DNA this call remains unverified. CDR1 is DFQATT, CDR2 SNEGSKA, per germline (reference sequence). The CDR3 has 15 amino acids. This chain's CDR3 is CSARSTSGVLTEAFF.

This chain uses TRBV5-1 with TRBJ2-7. CDR1 is SGHRS, CDR2 YFSETQ, per germline. The CDR3 consists of 15 residues. CDR3 sequence: CASSLAGSSSYEQYF.

The CDR3: CASSVTGSNTEAFF. The chain uses TRBV10-2 and TRBJ1-1; without DNA, the TCRdb call of TRBD1 cannot be checked. Germline assignment: CDR1 WSHSY and CDR2 SAAADI. There are 14 residues in the CDR3.

The chain joins TRBV5-1 to TRBJ1-2. Germline loops: CDR1 SGHRS, CDR2 YFSETQ. The CDR3 is 16 amino acids. The CDR3 spells CASSLATGPLNYGYTF.

The V call is TRBV2, the J call TRBJ1-5; without DNA, the TCRdb call of TRBD1 cannot be checked. Germline V gives CDR1 SNHLY, CDR2 FYNNEI. The CDR3 is 14 residues long. CDR3 sequence reads: CASSIRPGERPQHF.

V and J are TRBV13 and TRBJ2-3; the D gene TCRdb calls, TRBD1, cannot be checked with no DNA. This CDR3 is 15 amino acids long. CDR1 and CDR2 (germline): PRHDT, FYEKMQ (reference sequence). CDR3 residues: CASSQGARGTDTQYF.

V is TRBV10-3 and J is TRBJ2-2; the TCRdb call, TRBD1, lacks DNA for checking. The CDR3 is made up of 14 amino acids. CDR1 is ENHRY and CDR2 is SYGVKD in the germline V gene. The CDR3 reads CAIPGTVDTGELFF.

The chain recombines TRBV20-1 with TRBJ1-2. The CDR3 is 14 amino acids. Per the germline V gene, CDR1 is DFQATT and CDR2 is SNEGSKA (reference sequence). The CDR3 region is CSATEWEGGYGYTF.

The V gene is TRBV10-2, the J gene TRBJ2-2; TCRdb returns TRBD1, unconfirmable since there is no DNA. Germline values: CDR1 WSHSY, CDR2 SAAADI. This CDR3 is 14 amino acids long. The CDR3 spells CASSAQGPTGELFF.

This chain links TRBV7-2 with TRBJ2-1; TCRdb names TRBD1, which stays unverified in the absence of DNA. The CDR3 runs 15 residues. CDR1 is SGHTA and CDR2 is FQGNSA in the germline V gene. CDR3 sequence reads: CASSLQQGGNGEQFF. Full variable domain (rest looked up from reference TRBV7-2 and TRBJ2-1): GAGVSQSPSNKVTEKGKDVELRCDPISGHTALYWYRQSLGQGLEFLIYFQGNSAPDKSGLPSDRFSAERTGGSVSTLTIQRTQQEDSAVYLCASSLQQGGNGEQFFGPGTRLTVL.

The V and J genes are TRBV15 and TRBJ1-1. The V gene's germline CDR1 is LNHNV and CDR2 YYDKDF (reference sequence). This CDR3 spans 12 amino acids. CDR3 sequence reads: CATRHMNTEAFF.

This rearrangement joins TRBV5-1 to TRBJ1-1. The CDR3 has 16 amino acids. Germline CDR1 reads SGHRS; CDR2 reads YFSETQ. The CDR3 protein is CASSLLAGSLKTEAFF.

The V gene is TRBV12-3 or TRBV12-4, the J gene TRBJ1-2. There are 14 residues in the CDR3. CDR3 in amino acids: CASRHNEGSDGYTF.